Listed below are T cell receptor beta chains from one sample, sequenced in a study of blood T cell repertoires in COVID-19. Method: immunoSEQ multiplex PCR; TCRdb's copy keeps in-frame clones and lacks some. Of hundreds of thousands of clones in the sample, 83% were seen once. Sequencing was carried out using peripheral blood. The receptors come from a woman between 45 and 65 years old who had recovered from COVID-19. CDR3s include the opening cysteine and the closing phenylalanine or tryptophan. The D gene is left open where the match is weak. Part of the rows lack a size; the others show once, few, many or a class for expanded clones.

d_call: TRBD2
j_call: TRBJ2-3
clone_size: .
v_call: TRBV5-1
cdr3_nt: TGCGCCAGCAGCTTGGCCATAGCGGGAGGGCCGGGAGATACGCAGTATTTT
cdr3_aa: CASSLAIAGGPGDTQYF

d_call: TRBD2
j_call: TRBJ2-5
clone_size: .
v_call: TRBV9
cdr3_nt: TGTGCCAGCAGCGACCAGCGGGGGGAGAGAGAGACCCAGTACTTC
cdr3_aa: CASSDQRGERETQYF

d_call: .
j_call: TRBJ2-6
clone_size: .
v_call: TRBV7-3
cdr3_nt: TGTGCCAGCAGCCCCACAGGGACTGGGGCCAACGTCCTGACTTTC
cdr3_aa: CASSPTGTGANVLTF

d_call: .
j_call: TRBJ2-7
clone_size: .
v_call: TRBV4-1
cdr3_nt: TGCGCCAGCAGCCAACAGGGCTTAAGCTCCTACGAGCAGTACTTC
cdr3_aa: CASSQQGLSSYEQYF

d_call: TRBD2
j_call: TRBJ2-7
clone_size: once
v_call: TRBV7-2
cdr3_nt: TGTGCCAGCAGCTTAGGGGGACTAGTTTACGAGCAGTACTTC
cdr3_aa: CASSLGGLVYEQYF

d_call: .
j_call: TRBJ2-1
clone_size: once
v_call: TRBV5-8
cdr3_nt: TGTGCCAGCAGCCGGGTGGGGGGCAATGAGCAGTTCTTC
cdr3_aa: CASSRVGGNEQFF

d_call: .
j_call: TRBJ2-4
clone_size: .
v_call: TRBV28
cdr3_nt: TGTGCCAGCAGTCCCAAACCTTTCCAACAGGGACCAGCCAAAAACATTCAGTACTTC
cdr3_aa: CASSPKPFQQGPAKNIQYF

d_call: TRBD1
j_call: TRBJ1-2
clone_size: .
v_call: TRBV5-1
cdr3_nt: TGCGCCAGCAGCTTGGCCGGCGCAGGGGGCTATGGCTACACCTTC
cdr3_aa: CASSLAGAGGYGYTF

d_call: TRBD2
j_call: TRBJ2-3
clone_size: once
v_call: TRBV29-1
cdr3_nt: TGCAGCGTTATTCGTACTACCGGGACTAGCGGGATCCCAGATACGCAGTATTTT
cdr3_aa: CSVIRTTGTSGIPDTQYF

d_call: TRBD2
j_call: TRBJ2-7
clone_size: .
v_call: TRBV7-9
cdr3_nt: TGTGCCAGCAGCTTATTGGGAGCGGGGGGCTCCTACGAGCAGTACTTC
cdr3_aa: CASSLLGAGGSYEQYF

d_call: TRBD2
j_call: TRBJ2-3
clone_size: once
v_call: TRBV10-3
cdr3_nt: TGTGCCATAGGGACTAGCGGGAGCACAGATACGCAGTATTTT
cdr3_aa: CAIGTSGSTDTQYF

d_call: TRBD2
j_call: TRBJ2-7
clone_size: .
v_call: TRBV7-2
cdr3_nt: TGTGCCAGCAGTCAGACTAGCGGGAGTTTGGGGGAGCAGTACTTC
cdr3_aa: CASSQTSGSLGEQYF

d_call: .
j_call: TRBJ2-5
clone_size: once
v_call: TRBV6-2/TRBV6-3
cdr3_nt: TGTGCCAGCAGTTCCCATTTGGGCAGGGGCCAAGAGACCCAGTACTTC
cdr3_aa: CASSSHLGRGQETQYF

d_call: TRBD2
j_call: TRBJ2-2
clone_size: .
v_call: TRBV20-1
cdr3_nt: TGCAGTGCTAGTGCGGGAGCCCCGAACACCGGGGAGCTGTTTTTT
cdr3_aa: CSASAGAPNTGELFF

d_call: .
j_call: TRBJ2-1
clone_size: .
v_call: TRBV5-1
cdr3_nt: TGCGCCAGCAGCCTGCGGGGAGAAGCCTACAATGAGCAGTTCTTC
cdr3_aa: CASSLRGEAYNEQFF

d_call: TRBD2
j_call: TRBJ2-2
clone_size: once
v_call: TRBV5-1
cdr3_nt: TGCGCCAGCAGGCCTTGGCGCCAAGCGGGGGGGCCCGCCGGGGAGCTGTTTTTT
cdr3_aa: CASRPWRQAGGPAGELFF

d_call: TRBD1
j_call: TRBJ1-6
clone_size: .
v_call: TRBV9
cdr3_nt: TGTGCCAGCAGCGTAGGCCAGGGGGATAATTCACCCCTCCACTTT
cdr3_aa: CASSVGQGDNSPLHF

d_call: .
j_call: TRBJ1-5
clone_size: .
v_call: TRBV6-5
cdr3_nt: TGTGCCAGCAGTAGACAGTTGAATAACAATCAGCCCCAGCATTTT
cdr3_aa: CASSRQLNNNQPQHF

d_call: .
j_call: TRBJ1-4
clone_size: .
v_call: TRBV5-4
cdr3_nt: TGTGCCAGCAGCTTGGAGGGGGGGGCGAGAGAAAAACTGTTTTTT
cdr3_aa: CASSLEGGAREKLFF

d_call: .
j_call: TRBJ2-7
clone_size: few
v_call: TRBV25-1
cdr3_nt: TGTGCCAGCAGTCGGTATAGCGAGCAGTACTTC
cdr3_aa: CASSRYSEQYF

d_call: .
j_call: TRBJ1-5
clone_size: .
v_call: TRBV19
cdr3_nt: TGTGCCAGTAGTAAGTCCTTGAGTAGCAATCAGCCCCAGCATTTT
cdr3_aa: CASSKSLSSNQPQHF

d_call: TRBD2
j_call: TRBJ2-1
clone_size: .
v_call: TRBV27
cdr3_nt: TGTGCCAGCAGGCACGGGCGGGAGCTGGGTGAGCAGTTCTTC
cdr3_aa: CASRHGRELGEQFF

d_call: TRBD1
j_call: TRBJ2-1
clone_size: once
v_call: TRBV7-2
cdr3_nt: TGTGCCAGCAGTCGGGGGACAGGGTCCTACAATGAGCAGTTCTTC
cdr3_aa: CASSRGTGSYNEQFF